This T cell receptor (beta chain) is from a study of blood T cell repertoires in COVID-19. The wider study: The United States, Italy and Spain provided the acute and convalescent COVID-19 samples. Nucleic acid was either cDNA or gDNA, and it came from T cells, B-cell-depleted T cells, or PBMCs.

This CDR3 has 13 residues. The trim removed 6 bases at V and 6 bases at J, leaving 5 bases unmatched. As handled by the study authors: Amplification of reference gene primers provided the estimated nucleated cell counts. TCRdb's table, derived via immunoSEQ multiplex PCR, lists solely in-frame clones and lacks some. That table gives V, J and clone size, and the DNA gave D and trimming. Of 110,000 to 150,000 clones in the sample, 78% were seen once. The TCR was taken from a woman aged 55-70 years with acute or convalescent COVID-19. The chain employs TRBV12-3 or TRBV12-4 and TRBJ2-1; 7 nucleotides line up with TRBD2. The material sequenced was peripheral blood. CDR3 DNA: TGTGCCAGCAGCATTGGGACTACCAATGAGCAGTTCTTC. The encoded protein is CASSIGTTNEQFF.